The entry below gives a single T cell receptor beta chain sequence along with its context. The target antigen is unknown. This record comes from a study of T cell responses to AZD1222 COVID-19 vaccine. The study, taken as a whole, reports: Per reports, nearly half of all spike-specific TCRs target regions that are unmutated in variants.

V gave up 1 base and J gave up 7 bases, with 12 bases separating them. Germline V gives CDR1 SGHRS, CDR2 YFSETQ. There are 15 residues in the CDR3. Assay: immunoSEQ multiplex PCR; the TCRdb copy retains only in-frame clones and omits some. This table has under 150,000 clones, around 91% appearing once. The sequenced sample was peripheral blood, obtained 28 days after the second AZD1222 dose. The clonotype was recovered from an adult who received the AZD1222 COVID-19 vaccine. The chain is built from TRBV5-1 and TRBJ1-6; the D is unclear. The CDR3 nucleotides are TGCGCCAGCAGCTTGACAGCGACGGGCAATTCACCCCTCCACTTT. This codes for CASSLTATGNSPLHF.